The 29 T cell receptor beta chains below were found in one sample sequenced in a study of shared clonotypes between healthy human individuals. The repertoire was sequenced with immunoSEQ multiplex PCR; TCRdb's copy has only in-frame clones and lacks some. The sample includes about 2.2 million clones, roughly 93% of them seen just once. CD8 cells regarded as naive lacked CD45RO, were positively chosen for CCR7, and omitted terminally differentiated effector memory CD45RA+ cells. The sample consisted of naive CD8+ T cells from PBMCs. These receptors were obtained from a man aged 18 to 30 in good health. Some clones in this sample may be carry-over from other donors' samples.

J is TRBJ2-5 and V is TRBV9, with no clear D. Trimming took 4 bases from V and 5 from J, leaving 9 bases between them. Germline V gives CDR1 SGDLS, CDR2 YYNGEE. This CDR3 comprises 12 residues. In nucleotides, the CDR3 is TGTGCCAGCAGCCCCAAGGGTGAGACCCAGTACTTC. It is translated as CASSPKGETQYF.

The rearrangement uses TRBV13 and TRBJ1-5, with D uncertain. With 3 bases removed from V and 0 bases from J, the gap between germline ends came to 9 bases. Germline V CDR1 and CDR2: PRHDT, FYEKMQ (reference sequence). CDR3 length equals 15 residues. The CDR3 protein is CASSLGRNSNQPQHF. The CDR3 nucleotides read TGTGCCAGCAGCTTGGGCAGGAATAGCAATCAGCCCCAGCATTTT.

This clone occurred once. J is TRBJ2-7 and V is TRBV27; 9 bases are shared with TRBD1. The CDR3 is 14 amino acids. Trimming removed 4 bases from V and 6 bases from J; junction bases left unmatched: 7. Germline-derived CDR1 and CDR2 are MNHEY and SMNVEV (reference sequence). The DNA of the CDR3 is TGTGCCAGCAGTTCCGGGACAGGGCTCCGCGAGCAGTACTTC. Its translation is CASSSGTGLREQYF.

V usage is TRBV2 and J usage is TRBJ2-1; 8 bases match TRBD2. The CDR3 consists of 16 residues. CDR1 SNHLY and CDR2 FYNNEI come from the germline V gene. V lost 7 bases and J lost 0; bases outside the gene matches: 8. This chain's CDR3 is CASKGSGAHSYNEQFF. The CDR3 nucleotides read TGTGCCAGCAAGGGTAGCGGGGCCCACTCCTACAATGAGCAGTTCTTC.

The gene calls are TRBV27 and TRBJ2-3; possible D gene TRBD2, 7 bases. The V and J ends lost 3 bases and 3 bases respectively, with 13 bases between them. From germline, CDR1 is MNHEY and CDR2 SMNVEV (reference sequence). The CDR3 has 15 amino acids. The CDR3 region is CASSFTGGRTDTQYF. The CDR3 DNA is TGTGCCAGCAGTTTTACGGGGGGCCGGACAGATACGCAGTATTTT.

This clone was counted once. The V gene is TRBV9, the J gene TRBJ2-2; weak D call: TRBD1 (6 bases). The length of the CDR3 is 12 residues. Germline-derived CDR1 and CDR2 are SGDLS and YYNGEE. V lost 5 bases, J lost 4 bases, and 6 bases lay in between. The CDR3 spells CASRQGTGELFF. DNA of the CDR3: TGTGCCAGCAGACAGGGCACCGGGGAGCTGTTTTTT.

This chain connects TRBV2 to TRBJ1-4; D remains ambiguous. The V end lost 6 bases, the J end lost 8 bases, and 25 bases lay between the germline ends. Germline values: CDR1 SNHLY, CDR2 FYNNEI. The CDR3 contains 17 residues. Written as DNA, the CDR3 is TGTGCCAGCAGCTTAGGGCGGTGGGGTAATGAAGTGGAAAAACTGTTTTTT. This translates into CASSLGRWGNEVEKLFF.

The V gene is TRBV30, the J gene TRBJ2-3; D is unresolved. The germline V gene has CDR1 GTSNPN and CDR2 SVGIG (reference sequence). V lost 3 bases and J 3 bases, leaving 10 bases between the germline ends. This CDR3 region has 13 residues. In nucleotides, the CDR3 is TGTGCCTGGAGGGATGGTGCGACAGATACGCAGTATTTT. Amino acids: CAWRDGATDTQYF.

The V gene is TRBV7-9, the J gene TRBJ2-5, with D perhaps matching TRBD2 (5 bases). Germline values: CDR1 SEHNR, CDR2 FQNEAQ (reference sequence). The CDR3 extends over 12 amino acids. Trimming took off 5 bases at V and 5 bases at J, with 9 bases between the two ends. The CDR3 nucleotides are TGTGCCAGCAGCAACCGAGGGGAGACCCAGTACTTC. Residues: CASSNRGETQYF.

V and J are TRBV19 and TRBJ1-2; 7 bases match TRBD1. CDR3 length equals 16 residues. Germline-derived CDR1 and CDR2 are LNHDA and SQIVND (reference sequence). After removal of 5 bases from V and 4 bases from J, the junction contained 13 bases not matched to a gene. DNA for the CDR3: TGTGCCAGTAGTTTACCCTCAGGGGGTCCCGGCTATGGCTACACCTTC. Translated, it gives CASSLPSGGPGYGYTF.

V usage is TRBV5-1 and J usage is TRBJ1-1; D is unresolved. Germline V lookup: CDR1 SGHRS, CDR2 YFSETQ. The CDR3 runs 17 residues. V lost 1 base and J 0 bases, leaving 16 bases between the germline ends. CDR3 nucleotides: TGCGCCAGCAGCTTGTCTCTACTAGGGCGGATGAACACTGAAGCTTTCTTT. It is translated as CASSLSLLGRMNTEAFF.

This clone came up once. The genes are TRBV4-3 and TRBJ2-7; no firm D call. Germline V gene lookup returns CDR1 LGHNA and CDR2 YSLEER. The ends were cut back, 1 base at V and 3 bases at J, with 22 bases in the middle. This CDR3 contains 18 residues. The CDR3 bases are TGCGCCAGCAGCCAAGGGGTAGGCGGCCTCCCCGCCAGCTACGAGCAGTACTTC. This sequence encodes CASSQGVGGLPASYEQYF.

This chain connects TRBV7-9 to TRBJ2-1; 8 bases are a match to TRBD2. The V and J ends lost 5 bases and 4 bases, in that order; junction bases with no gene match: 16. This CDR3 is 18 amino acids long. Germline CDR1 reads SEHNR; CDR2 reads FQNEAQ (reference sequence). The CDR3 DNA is TGTGCCAGCAGCCAGCGACTAGCGAACCACCAACTGTACAATGAGCAGTTCTTC. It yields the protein CASSQRLANHQLYNEQFF.

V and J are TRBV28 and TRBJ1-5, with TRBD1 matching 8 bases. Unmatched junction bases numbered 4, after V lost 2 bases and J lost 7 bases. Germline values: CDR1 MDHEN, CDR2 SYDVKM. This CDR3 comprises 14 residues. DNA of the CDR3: TGTGCCAGCAGTTTAGGGACAGGAATCCAGCCCCAGCATTTT. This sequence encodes CASSLGTGIQPQHF.

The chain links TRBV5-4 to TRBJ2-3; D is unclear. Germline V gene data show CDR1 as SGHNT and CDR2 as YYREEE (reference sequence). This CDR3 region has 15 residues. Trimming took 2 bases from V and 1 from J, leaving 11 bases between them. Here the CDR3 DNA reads TGTGCCAGCAGCTTAATTCCTTCGGGCACAGATACGCAGTATTTT. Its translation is CASSLIPSGTDTQYF.

This chain's CDR3 is CASSDPDRAFGYTF. The CDR3 DNA reads as TGTGCCAGCAGTGACCCGGACAGGGCATTTGGCTACACCTTC. The chain employs TRBV25-1 and TRBJ1-2; TRBD1 aligns across 8 bases. Losses at the gene ends were 3 bases for V and 7 bases for J; bases not matched to a gene: 7. This CDR3 is 14 amino acids long. Germline CDR1 is MGHDK and CDR2 is SYGVNS.

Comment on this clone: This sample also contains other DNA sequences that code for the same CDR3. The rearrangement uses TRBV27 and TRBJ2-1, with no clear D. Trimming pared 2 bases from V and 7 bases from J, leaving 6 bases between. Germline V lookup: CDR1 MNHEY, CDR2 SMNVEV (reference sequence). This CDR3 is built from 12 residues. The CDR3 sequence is CASSLLGNEQFF. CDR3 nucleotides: TGTGCCAGCAGTTTACTTGGAAATGAGCAGTTCTTC.

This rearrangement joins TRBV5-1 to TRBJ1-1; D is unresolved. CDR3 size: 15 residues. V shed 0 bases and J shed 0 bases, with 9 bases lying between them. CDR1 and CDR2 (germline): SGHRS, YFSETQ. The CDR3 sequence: CASSLEAVLNTEAFF. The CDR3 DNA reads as TGCGCCAGCAGCTTGGAAGCAGTATTGAACACTGAAGCTTTCTTT.

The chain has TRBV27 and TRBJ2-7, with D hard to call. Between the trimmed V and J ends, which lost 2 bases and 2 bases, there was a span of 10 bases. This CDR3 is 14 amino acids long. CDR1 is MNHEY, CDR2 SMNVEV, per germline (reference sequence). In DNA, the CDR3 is TGTGCCAGCAGTTTACTTAGGACCACCTACGAGCAGTACTTC. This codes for CASSLLRTTYEQYF.

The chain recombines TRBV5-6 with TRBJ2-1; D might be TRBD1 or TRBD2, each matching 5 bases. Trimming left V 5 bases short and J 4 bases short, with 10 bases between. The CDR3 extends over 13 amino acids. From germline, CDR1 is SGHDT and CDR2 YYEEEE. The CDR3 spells CASSRDRYNEQFF. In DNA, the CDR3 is TGTGCCAGCAGTCGGGACCGTTACAATGAGCAGTTCTTC.

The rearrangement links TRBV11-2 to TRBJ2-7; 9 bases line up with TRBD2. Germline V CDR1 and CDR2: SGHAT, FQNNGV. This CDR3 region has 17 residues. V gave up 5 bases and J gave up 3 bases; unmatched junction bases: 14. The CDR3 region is CASSENLMAGGDYEQYF. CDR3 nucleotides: TGTGCCAGCAGCGAAAATCTCATGGCGGGAGGGGACTACGAGCAGTACTTC.

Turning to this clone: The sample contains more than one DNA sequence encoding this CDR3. The CDR3 sequence is CASSEDRGYEQYF. CDR3 DNA: TGTGCCAGCAGTGAAGATAGAGGCTACGAGCAGTACTTC. The V call is TRBV6-1, the J call TRBJ2-7; D call uncertain. CDR3 length: 13 amino acids. Looked up from germline, CDR1 is MNHNS and CDR2 is SASEGT. V was cut by 1 base and J by 3 bases, with 7 bases left in between.

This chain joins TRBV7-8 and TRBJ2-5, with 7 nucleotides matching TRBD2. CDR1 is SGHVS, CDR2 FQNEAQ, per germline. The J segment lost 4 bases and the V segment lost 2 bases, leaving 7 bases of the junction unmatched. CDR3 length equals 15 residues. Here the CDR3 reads CASSLWGGTRETQYF. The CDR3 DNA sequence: TGTGCCAGCAGCTTATGGGGGGGAACCAGAGAGACCCAGTACTTC.

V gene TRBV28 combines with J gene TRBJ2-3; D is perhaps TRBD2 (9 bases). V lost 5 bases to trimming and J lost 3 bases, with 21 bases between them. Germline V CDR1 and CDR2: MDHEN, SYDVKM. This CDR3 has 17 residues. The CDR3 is CASSPRGLAGQTDTQYF. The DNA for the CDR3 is TGTGCCAGCAGTCCCAGGGGGCTAGCGGGACAGACAGATACGCAGTATTTT.

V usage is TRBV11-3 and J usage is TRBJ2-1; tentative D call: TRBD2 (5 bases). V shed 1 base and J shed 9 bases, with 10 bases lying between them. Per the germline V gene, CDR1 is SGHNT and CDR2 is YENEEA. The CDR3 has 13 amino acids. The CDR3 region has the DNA TGTGCCAGCAGCTTAGGGCTAGGAGGTGAGCAGTTCTTC. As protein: CASSLGLGGEQFF.

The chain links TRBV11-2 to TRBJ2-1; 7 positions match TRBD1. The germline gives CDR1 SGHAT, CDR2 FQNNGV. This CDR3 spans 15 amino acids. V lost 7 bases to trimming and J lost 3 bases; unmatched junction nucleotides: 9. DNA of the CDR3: TGTGCCAGCACTGACAGGGAAGTTGGCTACAATGAGCAGTTCTTC. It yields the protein CASTDREVGYNEQFF.

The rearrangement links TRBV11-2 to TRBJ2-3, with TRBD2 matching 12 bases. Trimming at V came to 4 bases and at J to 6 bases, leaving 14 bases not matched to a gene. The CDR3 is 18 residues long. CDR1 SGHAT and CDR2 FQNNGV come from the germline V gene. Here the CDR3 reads CASSSLPWTSGTRDTQYF. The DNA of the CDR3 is TGTGCCAGCAGCTCTCTACCATGGACTAGCGGGACCCGGGATACGCAGTATTTT.

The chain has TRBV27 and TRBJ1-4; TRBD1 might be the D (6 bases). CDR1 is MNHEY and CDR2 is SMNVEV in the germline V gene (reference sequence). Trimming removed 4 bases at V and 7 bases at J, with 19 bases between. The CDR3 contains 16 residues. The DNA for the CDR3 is TGTGCCAGCAGTTCAACCCCAACAGGGTGGGGTGAAAAACTGTTTTTT. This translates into CASSSTPTGWGEKLFF.

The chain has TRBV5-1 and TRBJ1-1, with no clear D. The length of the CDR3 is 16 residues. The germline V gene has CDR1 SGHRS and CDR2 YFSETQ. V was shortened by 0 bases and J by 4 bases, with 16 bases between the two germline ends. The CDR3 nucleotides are TGCGCCAGCAGCTTGGATAATGTCGAATTGGGCACTGAAGCTTTCTTT. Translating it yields CASSLDNVELGTEAFF.